The 2 T cell receptor beta chains below all came from one sample that was sequenced in a study of OX40 agonist ivuxolimab in advanced cancers. The table came from immunoSEQ multiplex PCR; TCRdb's copy has only in-frame clones and leaves some out. The sample shows tens of thousands of clones, 70% to 90% of them seen only once. The sequenced sample was CD4+ or CD8+ T cells sorted from blood, obtained in a trial of the OX40 agonist ivuxolimab. Receptors were obtained from an adult with an advanced solid tumor such as melanoma, head and neck, liver or kidney cancer.

J is TRBJ2-7 and V is TRBV12-5; D remains unclear. The CDR3 is 14 residues long. Germline lookup yields CDR1 LGHNT and CDR2 FRNRAP. V gave up 6 bases and J gave up 3 bases, with 15 bases separating them. CDR3 in amino acids: CASGKPDWNYEQYF. CDR3 bases: TGTGCTAGTGGCAAGCCTGACTGGAACTACGAGCAGTACTTC.

The genes are TRBV15 and TRBJ2-2, with 7 positions matching TRBD2. The CDR3 length is 16 residues. CDR1 and CDR2 from the germline V gene are LNHNV and YYDKDF (reference sequence). Germline trimming cut 3 bases from V and 4 bases from J; bases unmatched to any gene: 8. The CDR3 nucleotides are TGTGCCACCAGCAGGGGGAGGGCGGTCCCCACCGGGGAGCTGTTTTTT. It encodes CATSRGRAVPTGELFF.